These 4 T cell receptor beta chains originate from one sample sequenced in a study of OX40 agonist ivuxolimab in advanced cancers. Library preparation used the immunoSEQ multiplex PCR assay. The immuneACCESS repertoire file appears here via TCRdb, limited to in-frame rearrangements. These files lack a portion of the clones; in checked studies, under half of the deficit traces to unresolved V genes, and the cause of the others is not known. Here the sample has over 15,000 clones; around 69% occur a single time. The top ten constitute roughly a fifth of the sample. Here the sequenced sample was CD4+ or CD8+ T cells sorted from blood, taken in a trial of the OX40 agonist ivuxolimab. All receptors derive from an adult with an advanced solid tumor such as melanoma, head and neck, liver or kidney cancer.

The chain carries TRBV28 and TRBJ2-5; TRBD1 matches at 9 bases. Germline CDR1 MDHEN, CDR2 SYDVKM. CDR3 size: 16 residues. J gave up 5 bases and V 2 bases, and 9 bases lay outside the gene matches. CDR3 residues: CASSLGGTGKGETQYF. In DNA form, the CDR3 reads TGTGCCAGCAGTTTAGGTGGGACAGGGAAGGGTGAGACCCAGTACTTC.

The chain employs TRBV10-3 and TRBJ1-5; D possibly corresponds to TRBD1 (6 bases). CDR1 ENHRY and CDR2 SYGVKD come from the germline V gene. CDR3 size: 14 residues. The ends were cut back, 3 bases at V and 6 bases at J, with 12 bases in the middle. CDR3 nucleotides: TGTGCCATCAGTGATGGGGGGGGGCGTCAGCCCCAGCATTTT. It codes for CAISDGGGRQPQHF.

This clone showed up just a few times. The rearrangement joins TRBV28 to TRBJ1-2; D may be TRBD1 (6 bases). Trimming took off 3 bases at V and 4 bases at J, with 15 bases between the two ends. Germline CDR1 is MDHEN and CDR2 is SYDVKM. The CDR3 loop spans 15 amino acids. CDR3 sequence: CASSLIQGHGYGYTF. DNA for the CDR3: TGTGCCAGCAGTTTGATTCAGGGGCACGGCTATGGCTACACCTTC.

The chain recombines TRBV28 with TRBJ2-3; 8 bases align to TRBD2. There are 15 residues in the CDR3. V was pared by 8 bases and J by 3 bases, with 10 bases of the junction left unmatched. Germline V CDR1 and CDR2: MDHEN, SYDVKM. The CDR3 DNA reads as TGTGCCAGCCAATCTCAAGCGGGAGCGACAGATACGCAGTATTTT. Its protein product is CASQSQAGATDTQYF.